The 32 T cell receptor beta chains given below trace back to one sample, sequenced in a study of blood T cell repertoires in COVID-19. Measured with immunoSEQ multiplex PCR; TCRdb has only the in-frame clones, and not every one. The table lists 250,000 to 300,000 clones, approximately 86% of them singletons. Material for sequencing was peripheral blood. The receptor source for this set is a woman in her 70s with COVID-19, enrolled during active disease.

The chain links TRBV27 to TRBJ1-1; D not certain. Germline V CDR1 and CDR2: MNHEY, SMNVEV (reference sequence). With 2 bases removed from V and 0 bases from J, the gap between germline ends came to 10 bases. There are 15 residues in the CDR3. CDR3 nucleotide sequence: TGTGCCAGCAGTTTACGAGGGAACATGAACACTGAAGCTTTCTTT. Encoded protein: CASSLRGNMNTEAFF.

The chain employs TRBV7-2 and TRBJ1-5; D is ambiguous. CDR3 length: 14 residues. Trimming pared 5 bases from V and 0 bases from J, leaving 8 bases between. Germline V gene lookup returns CDR1 SGHTA and CDR2 FQGNSA. CDR3 region: CASSPRYSNQPQHF. CDR3 bases: TGTGCCAGCAGCCCTAGGTATAGCAATCAGCCCCAGCATTTT.

A single count supports this clone. The chain employs TRBV5-1 and TRBJ2-3; 8 bases align to TRBD2. V gave up 5 bases and J gave up 2 bases; unmatched junction bases: 10. Germline V gene sequence: CDR1 SGHRS, CDR2 YFSETQ. The length of the CDR3 is 16 residues. The CDR3 sequence: CASRNIAGRATDTQYF. The CDR3 region has the DNA TGCGCCAGCAGGAATATAGCGGGGCGCGCCACAGATACGCAGTATTTT.

This clone has a single count. Other DNA sequences in the sample encode the same CDR3. The V and J genes are TRBV7-3 and TRBJ1-1; D might be TRBD1 (5 bases). The V end lost 5 bases, the J end lost 1 base, and 8 bases lay between the germline ends. The CDR3 loop spans 13 amino acids. Per germline, CDR1 SGHTA and CDR2 FQGTGA. CDR3 protein: CASSLQENTEAFF. DNA of the CDR3: TGTGCCAGCAGCCTACAGGAGAACACTGAAGCTTTCTTT.

The chain employs TRBV14 and TRBJ1-5; possible D gene TRBD1, 5 bases. V was shortened by 0 bases and J by 7 bases, with 10 bases between the two germline ends. The CDR3 sequence is 14 residues long. Germline assignment: CDR1 SGHDN and CDR2 FVKESK. The DNA of the CDR3 is TGTGCCAGCAGCCAAGATTGGGACTGCCAGCCCCAGCATTTT. The encoded protein is CASSQDWDCQPQHF.

The sample holds one count of this clone. This chain connects TRBV20-1 to TRBJ1-2, with no clear D. CDR1 DFQATT and CDR2 SNEGSKA come from the germline V gene (reference sequence). The CDR3 extends over 11 amino acids. V was cut by 6 bases and J by 4 bases, with 9 bases left in between. CDR3: CSASHGYGYTF. The CDR3 DNA reads TGCAGTGCCTCTCACGGCTATGGCTACACCTTC.

This clone has a single count. This rearrangement joins TRBV24-1 to TRBJ2-1; the match to TRBD2 covers 8 bases. This CDR3 comprises 15 residues. The ends lost 2 bases at V and 9 bases at J; junction bases unmatched: 8. Looked up from germline, CDR1 is KGHDR and CDR2 is SFDVKD. This CDR3 reads CATSDYGGARGEQFF. In DNA form, the CDR3 reads TGTGCCACCAGTGATTACGGGGGGGCCCGGGGTGAGCAGTTCTTC.

The V gene is TRBV6-6, the J gene TRBJ1-5, with 7 bases fitting TRBD1. Germline lookup yields CDR1 MNHNY and CDR2 SVGAGI (reference sequence). The CDR3 loop spans 14 amino acids. V lost 7 bases and J lost 9; bases outside the gene matches: 12. In DNA, the CDR3 is TGTGCCAGCAACCCCGGGACAGCAATCTCGCCCCAGCATTTT. It translates to CASNPGTAISPQHF.

The chain links TRBV28 to TRBJ1-3; D gene unclear. The CDR3 runs to 14 residues. V was shortened by 6 bases and J by 3 bases, with 12 bases between the two germline ends. Germline V gene sequence: CDR1 MDHEN, CDR2 SYDVKM. The CDR3: CASRPGGGGNTIYF. CDR3 nucleotides: TGTGCCAGCAGGCCCGGTGGAGGTGGAAACACCATATATTTT.

V usage is TRBV30 and J usage is TRBJ1-2; TRBD1 might be the D (6 bases). From germline, CDR1 is GTSNPN and CDR2 SVGIG (reference sequence). The V end lost 2 bases, the J end lost 4 bases, and 11 bases lay between the germline ends. The CDR3 is 13 amino acids. The CDR3 spells CAWSIQGGYGYTF. The CDR3, as DNA: TGTGCCTGGAGTATACAGGGCGGCTATGGCTACACCTTC.

V and J are TRBV5-1 and TRBJ1-2; D may be TRBD1 (5 bases). Trimming stripped 0 bases from V and 4 bases from J, with 10 bases between. CDR3 length: 14 amino acids. Germline V gene data show CDR1 as SGHRS and CDR2 as YFSETQ. The CDR3 bases are TGCGCCAGCAGCTTGGCCTCAGGGTCCTATGGCTACACCTTC. Protein product: CASSLASGSYGYTF.

The rearrangement links TRBV6-5 to TRBJ2-1; TRBD2 matches at 8 bases. After removal of 5 bases from V and 8 bases from J, the junction contained 11 bases not matched to a gene. This CDR3 comprises 15 residues. The germline gives CDR1 MNHEY, CDR2 SVGAGI. The CDR3 coding sequence is TGTGCCAGCAGTCTACGCGGGACTAGGGGGGATGAGCAGTTCTTC. This gives the protein CASSLRGTRGDEQFF.

This chain connects TRBV7-9 to TRBJ2-1; the match to TRBD2 covers 11 bases. The CDR3 is 15 residues long. The ends lost 6 bases at V and 6 bases at J; junction bases unmatched: 7. Germline V gene lookup returns CDR1 SEHNR and CDR2 FQNEAQ (reference sequence). This CDR3 is CASRQTSGGPNEQFF. Written as DNA, the CDR3 is TGTGCCAGCAGACAAACTAGCGGGGGACCCAATGAGCAGTTCTTC.

V and J are TRBV11-3 and TRBJ2-1; tentative D call: TRBD1 (6 bases). The CDR3 totals 13 residues. Trimming stripped 1 base from V and 8 bases from J, with 9 bases between. Germline V gives CDR1 SGHNT, CDR2 YENEEA. The CDR3 sequence is CASSLGQGYEQFF. In DNA, the CDR3 is TGTGCCAGCAGCTTAGGGCAGGGGTATGAGCAGTTCTTC.

The table lists this clone with a count of one. The rearrangement joins TRBV30 to TRBJ1-5; 8 positions match TRBD1. This CDR3 has 13 amino acids. V lost 3 bases and J lost 5; bases outside the gene matches: 3. Germline V lookup: CDR1 GTSNPN, CDR2 SVGIG (reference sequence). The CDR3 region is CAWSGTGYQPQHF. CDR3 DNA: TGTGCCTGGAGCGGGACAGGTTATCAGCCCCAGCATTTT.

CDR3 nucleotides: TGTGCCAGCAGCCCCCGAAGCGGGGGGAGTACAGATACGCAGTATTTT. This codes for CASSPRSGGSTDTQYF. The chain carries TRBV9 and TRBJ2-3; 9 bases agree with TRBD2. Germline CDR1 SGDLS, CDR2 YYNGEE. V dropped 4 bases and J dropped 3; count of bases not matched to a gene: 9. The CDR3 covers 16 residues.

This chain connects TRBV21-1 to TRBJ2-3; the tabulated D call, TRBD2, remains unverified against the DNA. TRBV21-1 is deemed a pseudogene. The CDR3 has 13 amino acids. The CDR3 DNA reads TGTGCCAGCGGCGTCGATAGCAGAGATACGCAGTATTTT. Translation gives CASGVDSRDTQYF.

Ten or more counts support this clone. The CDR3 protein is CASSLGDSTSGNTIYF. The CDR3 DNA sequence: TGTGCCAGCAGCCTGGGGGACAGCACCTCTGGAAACACCATATATTTT. The chain links TRBV5-5 to TRBJ1-3; the match to TRBD1 covers 7 bases. Germline CDR1 reads SGHKS; CDR2 reads YYEKEE (reference sequence). The CDR3 has 16 residues. J was trimmed by 0 bases and V by 4 bases; bases with no gene match: 7. The full variable domain, with the rest looked up from reference TRBV5-5 and TRBJ1-3, is DAGVTQSPTHLIKTRGQQVTLRCSPISGHKSVSWYQQVLGQGPQFIFQYYEKEERGRGNFPDRFSARQFPNYSSELNVNALLLGDSALYLCASSLGDSTSGNTIYFGEGSWLTVV.

This rearrangement joins TRBV12-5 to TRBJ2-3; D might be TRBD1 (6 bases). Germline-derived CDR1 and CDR2 are LGHNT and FRNRAP. V lost 4 bases to trimming and J lost 2 bases, with 19 bases between them. CDR3 length: 17 residues. For the CDR3, the DNA is TGTGCTAGTGGTTCCAGGGGTCCTGCCTCTTACACAGATACGCAGTATTTT. Encoded protein: CASGSRGPASYTDTQYF.

The chain combines TRBV3-1 (or the pseudogene TRBV3-2) with TRBJ2-3; 10 nucleotides match TRBD2. This CDR3 contains 17 residues. V dropped 0 bases and J dropped 1; count of bases not matched to a gene: 4. The V gene's germline CDR1 is LGHDT and CDR2 YNNKEL (reference sequence). The chain's CDR3 is CASSQDRTSGGTDTQYF. The DNA for the CDR3 is TGTGCCAGCAGCCAAGATCGGACTAGCGGTGGCACAGATACGCAGTATTTT.

This clone was seen a single time. The chain carries TRBV5-6 and TRBJ1-5, with D maybe TRBD1 (6 bases). V lost 4 bases, J lost 0 bases, and 14 bases lay in between. The germline CDR1 and CDR2 sequences are SGHDT and YYEEEE. CDR3 length: 16 residues. The CDR3 DNA follows: TGTGCCAGCAGCCGGAGGACAGAAAATAGCAATCAGCCCCAGCATTTT. Encoded protein: CASSRRTENSNQPQHF.

The genes are TRBV24-1 and TRBJ1-5, with D uncertain. The V end lost 3 bases, the J end lost 9 bases, and 8 bases lay between the germline ends. CDR1 is KGHDR, CDR2 SFDVKD, per germline. The CDR3 sequence is 12 residues long. CDR3 amino acids: CATSDSGRPQHF. CDR3 nucleotide sequence: TGTGCCACCAGTGATAGTGGGAGGCCCCAGCATTTT.

The sample holds a few counts of this clone. This chain uses TRBV9 with TRBJ1-2; D is possibly TRBD1 (5 bases). Germline V CDR1 and CDR2: SGDLS, YYNGEE. V was cut by 4 bases and J by 1 base, with 20 bases left in between. This CDR3 has 17 amino acids. CDR3 coding DNA: TGTGCCAGCAGCCCCCCGGCGTCACAGGCTGGTAACTATGGCTACACCTTC. This translates into CASSPPASQAGNYGYTF.

V gene TRBV19 combines with J gene TRBJ1-1, with 9 positions matching TRBD1. The CDR3 has 16 amino acids. CDR1 and CDR2 (germline): LNHDA, SQIVND (reference sequence). V was clipped by 2 bases and J by 6 bases; unmatched bases: 10. Here the CDR3 DNA reads TGTGCCAGTAGTATAAGGAGTGGACAGGGGAAGGCTGAAGCTTTCTTT. Translation: CASSIRSGQGKAEAFF.

The chain is built from TRBV3-1 (or the pseudogene TRBV3-2) and TRBJ1-1; 7 nucleotides match TRBD1. This CDR3 is built from 13 residues. Germline assignment: CDR1 LGHDT and CDR2 YNNKEL (reference sequence). Losses at the gene ends were 1 base for V and 4 bases for J; bases not matched to a gene: 0. The CDR3 bases are TGTGCCAGCAGCCAAGGACAGGGCACTGAAGCTTTCTTT. Translation: CASSQGQGTEAFF.

This chain joins TRBV11-2 and TRBJ1-2, with no clear D. From germline, CDR1 is SGHAT and CDR2 FQNNGV. The CDR3 is made up of 14 amino acids. The ends were cut back, 1 base at V and 0 bases at J, with 6 bases in the middle. The CDR3 DNA reads as TGTGCCAGCAGCTTAGGGGCCTCTAACTATGGCTACACCTTC. Translated, it gives CASSLGASNYGYTF.

This clone was observed a few times. V and J are TRBV6-1 and TRBJ1-1; no definite D call. The germline V and J ends were trimmed by 2 bases and 0 bases, with 4 bases remaining between them. This CDR3 spans 13 amino acids. Germline values: CDR1 MNHNS, CDR2 SASEGT. The CDR3 loop reads CASSETVNTEAFF. CDR3 DNA: TGTGCCAGCAGTGAAACGGTGAACACTGAAGCTTTCTTT.

V usage is TRBV5-1 and J usage is TRBJ2-2; 7 positions agree with TRBD1. The CDR3 totals 16 residues. Germline CDR1 is SGHRS and CDR2 is YFSETQ. Trimming took 5 bases from V and 1 from J; bases not matched to a gene: 8. CDR3 residues: CASRGRQGMNTGELFF. DNA for the CDR3: TGCGCCAGCAGGGGGAGACAGGGAATGAACACCGGGGAGCTGTTTTTT. Combining the CDR3 with reference TRBV5-1 and TRBJ2-2 gives the whole variable domain KAGVTQTPRYLIKTRGQQVTLSCSPISGHRSVSWYQQTPGQGLQFLFEYFSETQRNKGNFPGRFSGRQFSNSRSEMNVSTLELGDSALYLCASRGRQGMNTGELFFGEGSRLTVL.

In regard to this clone: Being one base from a much bigger clone, this may be a read error. The rearrangement links TRBV6-5 to TRBJ1-2; D is possibly TRBD1 (6 bases). V shed 6 bases and J shed 2 bases, with 10 bases lying between them. This CDR3 contains 13 residues. Germline CDR1 is MNHEY and CDR2 is SVGAGI. The CDR3 loop reads CASRSDRNYGYTF. In nucleotides, the CDR3 is TGTGCCAGCAGATCCGACAGGAACTATGGCTACACCTTC.

The chain carries TRBV9 and TRBJ1-3; weak D call: TRBD1 (6 bases). The V and J ends lost 0 bases and 3 bases respectively, with 16 bases between them. CDR3 length equals 17 residues. CDR1 SGDLS and CDR2 YYNGEE come from the germline V gene. CDR3 sequence reads: CASSVDGEQGLGNTIYF. The CDR3 nucleotides are TGTGCCAGCAGCGTAGATGGAGAACAGGGTCTTGGAAACACCATATATTTT.

The chain has TRBV9 and TRBJ1-1, with TRBD1 matching over 9 bases. V lost 4 bases to trimming and J lost 5 bases; unmatched junction nucleotides: 18. In germline, CDR1 is SGDLS, CDR2 YYNGEE. CDR3 size: 18 residues. The CDR3 reads CASSPLRSPTGGWTEAFF. CDR3 sequence (DNA): TGTGCCAGCAGCCCCCTTAGGAGCCCGACAGGGGGGTGGACTGAAGCTTTCTTT. Combining the CDR3 with reference TRBV9 and TRBJ1-1 gives the whole variable domain DSGVTQTPKHLITATGQRVTLRCSPRSGDLSVYWYQQSLDQGLQFLIQYYNGEERAKGNILERFSAQQFPDLHSELNLSSLELGDSALYFCASSPLRSPTGGWTEAFFGQGTRLTVV.

This sequence joins TRBV14 and TRBJ2-3; 7 bases fit TRBD1. This CDR3 spans 15 amino acids. J was trimmed by 4 bases and V by 4 bases; bases with no gene match: 8. Germline V CDR1 and CDR2: SGHDN, FVKESK. This CDR3 is CASSLTGQFPDTQYF. The CDR3 DNA follows: TGTGCCAGCAGCCTGACAGGGCAGTTCCCAGATACGCAGTATTTT.